This TCR beta chain was identified during a study of T cells in Graves' hyperthyroidism and ophthalmopathy. Study-level information: Blood was drawn when the patient was first diagnosed and still untreated.

RNA transcripts gave rise to amplified TCR beta CDR3 regions. The HTBI primer set served for first-round RT-PCR of the TCR CDR3. TCRdb passed the multiplex PCR reads through MiXCR, listing each CDR3 protein once. Found here are approximately 200,000 distinct CDR3 sequences, around 18% of them singletons; the top ten hold about 48%. Many counts were recorded for this clonotype. The target antigen is unknown. Findings of the study overall: Most clonotypes expanded in the thyroid (above 0.001) were also present in blood. Before onset, by a median of approximately 6.2 months, the model predicted ophthalmopathy.

This CDR3 is built from 13 residues. The V gene end was trimmed by 5 bases and the J gene end by 8 bases; junction bases not matched to a gene: 8. CDR1 SGHTA and CDR2 FQGNSA come from the germline V gene. Sequencing was carried out using blood. This sequence was found in a man in his forties or fifties with Graves' hyperthyroidism. The chain employs TRBV7-2 and TRBJ1-1; 7 bases are shared with TRBD1. CDR3: CASSTRTGFEAFF. CDR3 bases: TGTGCCAGCAGCACCCGGACAGGTTTCGAAGCTTTCTTT. Complete variable domain (other parts from reference TRBV7-2 and TRBJ1-1): GAGVSQSPSNKVTEKGKDVELRCDPISGHTALYWYRQSLGQGLEFLIYFQGNSAPDKSGLPSDRFSAERTGGSVSTLTIQRTQQEDSAVYLCASSTRTGFEAFFGQGTRLTVV.